The source of this TCR beta chain is a study of T cell changes during pregnancy in multiple sclerosis. The length of the CDR3 is 13 residues. Trimming stripped 5 bases from V and 4 bases from J, with 12 bases between. The germline V gene has CDR1 SGHRS and CDR2 YFSETQ. Profiled with immunoSEQ multiplex PCR; TCRdb holds only in-frame clones, not every one. This sample carries 90,000 to 95,000 clones, almost 95% of them seen once, and the ten largest clones take less than 2.5%. The specimen was peripheral blood, collected in the third trimester of pregnancy. The sequence was collected from a female donor with multiple sclerosis, enrolled in a pregnancy study. This chain links TRBV5-1 with TRBJ2-5; D perhaps matches TRBD2 (6 bases). In DNA, the CDR3 is TGCGCCAGCAGGGATGGAGGGTCAGAGACCCAGTACTTC. Translation gives CASRDGGSETQYF.